The 2 T cell receptor delta chains listed next were all sequenced from one sample in a study of γδ T cells in repeated Plasmodium falciparum infection. TCRdb made new clone calls on the multiplex PCR reads using CATT. The table includes over 55,000 delta-chain clones, around 1.8% detected once. Vgamma9/Vdelta2+ and Vdelta2-negative gammadelta T cells were flow-sorted from PBMC for bulk sequencing. The specimen sequenced was gamma-delta T cells from blood. The origin of the receptors is a pool of human donors (malaria-infected and uninfected, not separated).

This clone appeared many times. The sample carries other DNA sequences with the same CDR3. V is TRDV1 and J is TRDJ1; 12 nucleotides match TRDD3. The CDR3 covers 19 residues. Germline V CDR1 and CDR2: TSWWSYY, QGS. V dropped 5 bases and J dropped 0; count of bases not matched to a gene: 13. The CDR3 DNA reads as TGTGCTCTTGGGAAACCTTACGCCCTGGGGGATACGAACACCGATAAACTCATCTTT. Translating gives CALGKPYALGDTNTDKLIF.

J gene calling gave no result, while the V gene is TRDV1; the table's TRDD3 call for D was not verified on the DNA. This CDR3 region has 22 residues. The germline gives CDR1 TSWWSYY, CDR2 QGS. The CDR3 region is CALGDPLGPTKSTGGPDFMLIF. The DNA for the CDR3 is TGTGCTCTTGGGGATCCGTTGGGTCCTACAAAATCTACTGGGGGACCAGACTTCATGCTCATCTTT.